One sample yielded the 7 T cell receptor beta chains listed below, sequenced in a study of cytomegalovirus exposure and HLA in healthy donors. Amplification used 60 Vbeta primers and 13 Jbeta primers. Profiling relied on immunoSEQ multiplex PCR, and the TCRdb table lists in-frame clones only, not all of them. This sample's clone table lists tens of thousands of clones. Sequenced material: PBMCs. The source of these receptors is a man between 18 and 29 years old in good health and CMV-seropositive.

V is TRBV19 and J is TRBJ2-1; perhaps TRBD2 as D (6 bases). Trimming pared 5 bases from V and 8 bases from J, leaving 13 bases between. Germline lookup yields CDR1 LNHDA and CDR2 SQIVND (reference sequence). The CDR3 runs to 13 residues. The CDR3: CASSPGLFHEQFF. The CDR3 region has the DNA TGTGCCAGTAGTCCGGGACTGTTCCATGAGCAGTTCTTC.

The chain combines TRBV4-1 with TRBJ2-7, with a tentative D call TRBD1 (5 bases). This CDR3 comprises 14 residues. Per the germline V gene, CDR1 is MGHRA and CDR2 is YSYEKL. V was pared by 0 bases and J by 2 bases, with 8 bases between. CDR3 region: CASSQDYRPYEQYF. In DNA, the CDR3 is TGCGCCAGCAGCCAAGATTACAGGCCCTACGAGCAGTACTTC.

V is TRBV7-2 and J is TRBJ1-5, with D uncertain. Germline CDR1 and CDR2: SGHTA and FQGNSA. CDR3 length equals 12 residues. V was trimmed by 5 bases and J by 8 bases, leaving 10 bases between them. The CDR3 loop is CASSRDGKPQHF. The CDR3 coding sequence is TGTGCCAGCAGCCGGGATGGGAAGCCCCAGCATTTT.

The chain links TRBV11-2 to TRBJ2-5, with 7 bases aligning to TRBD2. Per the germline V gene, CDR1 is SGHAT and CDR2 is FQNNGV. The CDR3 runs to 12 residues. The junction had 2 bases not matched to a gene; V was cut back by 5 bases and J by 5 bases. This CDR3 is CASSVGGETQYF. As DNA, the CDR3 is TGTGCCAGCAGCGTCGGGGGGGAGACCCAGTACTTC.

J is TRBJ2-7 and V is TRBV19, with D perhaps TRBD1 (5 bases). The CDR3 extends over 13 amino acids. Germline values: CDR1 LNHDA, CDR2 SQIVND (reference sequence). V lost 2 bases and J 5 bases, leaving 10 bases between the germline ends. The CDR3 DNA reads TGTGCCAGTAGTATACGACAGTTTGACGAGCAGTACTTC. Translating gives CASSIRQFDEQYF.

The chain has TRBV29-1 and TRBJ2-4; TRBD1 agrees at 8 bases. V lost 5 bases, J lost 9 bases, and 12 bases stayed unmatched. Looked up from germline, CDR1 is SQVTM and CDR2 is ANQGSEA. The CDR3 contains 14 residues. CDR3 protein: CSVIIGQGWGIQYF. Written as DNA, the CDR3 is TGCAGCGTTATTATCGGACAGGGATGGGGCATTCAGTACTTC.

V usage is TRBV5-5 and J usage is TRBJ2-1; 7 nucleotides agree with TRBD2. V shed 1 base, J shed 5 bases, and the junction held 6 bases outside the gene matches. The CDR3 covers 15 residues. Germline V gene data show CDR1 as SGHKS and CDR2 as YYEKEE (reference sequence). The CDR3: CASSLYGGRDNEQFF. In DNA form, the CDR3 reads TGTGCCAGCAGCTTGTACGGCGGGAGAGACAATGAGCAGTTCTTC.